Listed here are 10 T cell receptor beta chains from one sample, sequenced in a study of Graves' ophthalmopathy and Graves' hyperthyroidism. RNA transcripts were the source from which TCR beta CDR3 regions were amplified. Following a first-round RT-PCR that used HTBI primers, a second-round multiplex PCR was carried out. TCRdb re-called the multiplex PCR reads through MiXCR, storing one row per CDR3 protein. Here the sample spans fewer than 650,000 distinct CDR3 sequences, roughly 20% being singletons. Sequenced material: peripheral blood. These receptors all stem from a woman aged 18-29 years with stable Graves' hyperthyroidism. Some clones in this sample may be carry-over from other donors' samples.

This clonotype was found many times. This chain joins TRBV10-3 and TRBJ2-2; TRBD2 agrees at 10 bases. The CDR3 consists of 18 residues. CDR1 and CDR2 (germline): ENHRY, SYGVKD. With V trimmed by 3 bases and J by 1 base, 8 bases remained unmatched. The CDR3, as DNA: TGTGCCATCAGTGATCCGGGACTAGCGAAAGAGAACACCGGGGAGCTGTTTTTT. Protein sequence: CAISDPGLAKENTGELFF.

The CDR3 DNA follows: TGTGCCAGCAGCTCGACCGGGGGGACAGGGGATTCACCCCTCCACTTT. This translates into CASSSTGGTGDSPLHF. The genes are TRBV11-2 and TRBJ1-6; TRBD1 matches 10 bases. The germline CDR1 and CDR2 sequences are SGHAT and FQNNGV. The CDR3 runs to 16 residues. After removal of 4 bases from V and 8 bases from J, the junction contained 8 bases not matched to a gene.

This clonotype has more than one count but fewer than ten. J is TRBJ2-7 and V is TRBV27, with TRBD1 as a possible D gene (5 bases). Looked up from germline, CDR1 is MNHEY and CDR2 is SMNVEV (reference sequence). This CDR3 spans 14 amino acids. Trimming removed 8 bases at V and 2 bases at J, with 16 bases between. Here the CDR3 reads CASSNSQGTYEQYF. In DNA, the CDR3 is TGTGCCAGCTCAAATTCCCAGGGCACCTACGAGCAGTACTTC.

The V gene is TRBV7-2, the J gene TRBJ1-2; D gene uncertain. The germline V and J ends were trimmed by 5 bases and 1 base, with 11 bases remaining between them. Germline V gives CDR1 SGHTA, CDR2 FQGNSA. The CDR3 runs to 14 residues. Here the CDR3 reads CASSPGWGNYGYTF. CDR3 coding DNA: TGTGCCAGCAGCCCCGGGTGGGGTAACTATGGCTACACCTTC. Full variable domain (remainder filled in from reference TRBV7-2 and TRBJ1-2): GAGVSQSPSNKVTEKGKDVELRCDPISGHTALYWYRQSLGQGLEFLIYFQGNSAPDKSGLPSDRFSAERTGGSVSTLTIQRTQQEDSAVYLCASSPGWGNYGYTFGSGTRLTVV.

Many counts were recorded for this clonotype. The chain recombines TRBV12-3 or TRBV12-4 with TRBJ1-1; 9 bases agree with TRBD1. The CDR3 consists of 15 residues. With V trimmed by 5 bases and J by 3 bases, 7 bases remained unmatched. The CDR3 reads CASSATGGAYTEAFF. CDR3 bases: TGTGCCAGCAGTGCCACAGGGGGCGCGTACACTGAAGCTTTCTTT.

This clonotype was detected ten times or more. This rearrangement joins TRBV2 to TRBJ1-5; TRBD1 matches at 8 bases. The CDR3 contains 15 residues. Trimming removed 7 bases from V and 2 bases from J; junction bases left unmatched: 7. Per the germline V gene, CDR1 is SNHLY and CDR2 is FYNNEI. The CDR3 reads CASTNRGVGNQPQHF. As DNA, the CDR3 is TGTGCCAGCACAAACAGGGGGGTAGGCAATCAGCCCCAGCATTTT.

The rearrangement links TRBV7-4 to TRBJ2-7; weak D call: TRBD1 (5 bases). The CDR3 sequence is 14 residues long. The V end lost 1 base, the J end lost 7 bases, and 14 bases lay between the germline ends. Germline V gives CDR1 SGHVT, CDR2 SQSDAQ. In DNA, the CDR3 is TGTGCCAGCAGCTTAGTCCCCAGGGAAATGGAGCAGTACTTC. Translation gives CASSLVPREMEQYF.

This chain links TRBV18 with TRBJ1-1; D may be TRBD1 (5 bases). V lost 2 bases and J 3 bases, leaving 13 bases between the germline ends. CDR3 length: 15 amino acids. Germline V lookup: CDR1 KGHSH, CDR2 LQKENI. The CDR3 DNA reads TGTGCCAGCTCACCAGGGAGCAGGGCCTACACTGAAGCTTTCTTT. Protein product: CASSPGSRAYTEAFF.

This CDR3 is CASSRDGSYGYTF. The CDR3 nucleotides read TGTGCCAGCAGTCGCGACGGATCCTATGGCTACACCTTC. The chain couples TRBV6-1 to TRBJ1-2; D is uncertain. Germline CDR1 reads MNHNS; CDR2 reads SASEGT. V shed 5 bases and J shed 4 bases, with 11 bases lying between them. The CDR3 covers 13 residues.

The J gene is TRBJ2-2, the V gene TRBV6-1; the match to TRBD1 covers 8 bases. CDR1 and CDR2 (germline): MNHNS, SASEGT. V lost 9 bases to trimming and J lost 4 bases; unmatched junction nucleotides: 7. CDR3 length: 14 amino acids. This CDR3 reads CASRQGMITGELFF. For the CDR3, the DNA is TGTGCCAGTCGACAGGGGATGATCACCGGGGAGCTGTTTTTT.